A selection of T cell receptor beta chains follows, all from one sample in a study of CD8 T cells in ankylosing spondylitis. TCRdb re-called the 5' RACE reads through MiXCR, storing one row per CDR3 protein. The sample yields about 340,000 distinct CDR3 sequences, about 15% seen once. The sample was blood, either unsorted or a sorted T cell fraction (not recorded which). The receptors stem from a male donor with ankylosing spondylitis or in good health (not recorded which). The CDR3 runs from the conserved cysteine through the conserved F or W. Each record gives: V gene, clone size, J gene, D gene, CDR3 DNA, CDR3 protein. The D gene is left open where the match is weak. Clone size is not always given. Where it is, it says once, few, many or a class for expanded clones.

>TRBV5-1|.|TRBJ2-7|TRBD2
TGCGCCAGCAGCGGAGTTCTAGCGGGGGGGAGGGAGCAGTACTTC
CASSGVLAGGREQYF
>TRBV5-1|once|TRBJ2-3|TRBD1
TGCGCCAGCAGCCACGGGACAGGGAATGGTGGCACAGATACGCAGTATTTT
CASSHGTGNGGTDTQYF
>TRBV7-9|.|TRBJ2-3|TRBD2
TGTGCCAGCAGCTGGGACTATATCACAGATACGCAGTATTTT
CASSWDYITDTQYF
>TRBV5-1|once|TRBJ1-2|TRBD1
TGCGCCAGCAGCCAGACAGGGACTATCGCCTATGGCTACACCTTC
CASSQTGTIAYGYTF
>TRBV5-1|.|TRBJ2-5|.
TGCGCCAGCAGCTTGGGGGCTAAGGAGACCCAGTACTTC
CASSLGAKETQYF
>TRBV6-1|.|TRBJ1-2|.
TGTGCCAGCAGCCGGACGGCTGCGTTATATGGCTACACCTTC
CASSRTAALYGYTF
>TRBV5-1|many|TRBJ2-1|.
TGCGCCAGCAGCTTTCAGGGCTCAGGGTACAATGAGCAGTTCTTC
CASSFQGSGYNEQFF
>TRBV5-1|.|TRBJ2-1|.
TGCGCCAGCAGTGGATCCGGGTTCAATGAGCAGTTCTTC
CASSGSGFNEQFF
>TRBV3-1|.|TRBJ1-2|.
TGTGCCAGCAGCCTACGCGAACGGGGTAATGGCTACACCTTC
CASSLRERGNGYTF
>TRBV12-3/TRBV12-4|few|TRBJ2-3|TRBD2
TGTGCCAGCAGTCCCATAGCGGGAGTGGGCACAGATACGCAGTATTTT
CASSPIAGVGTDTQYF
>TRBV5-1|.|TRBJ2-7|.
TGCGCCAGCAGCTTGTACGGGACGCAGTACTTC
CASSLYGTQYF
>TRBV20-1|.|TRBJ2-3|TRBD2
TGCAGTGCTAGAGGCCCAGCGGGGGGCACAGATACGCAGTATTTT
CSARGPAGGTDTQYF
>TRBV12-3/TRBV12-4|.|TRBJ2-3|TRBD2
TGTGCCAGCACCTGGGGTAGCGGGCGAGGGACAGATACGCAGTATTTT
CASTWGSGRGTDTQYF
>TRBV11-2|few|TRBJ1-1|TRBD1
TGTGCCAGCAGCCGGGACAGGGAGGCGACTGAAGCTTTCTTT
CASSRDREATEAFF